These 32 T cell receptor beta chains came from one sample sequenced in a study of Tregs in tolerant kidney transplant recipients. This table comes from immunoSEQ multiplex PCR, and its TCRdb copy is limited to in-frame clones, with some not included. The sample lists about 120,000 clones, about 91% occurring once. The sequencing sample was made of CD4+ T cells from blood. These receptors were taken from a human donor in good health.

This chain connects TRBV30 to TRBJ1-2, with D maybe TRBD1 (5 bases). The CDR3 runs to 13 residues. Trimming stripped 3 bases from V and 5 bases from J, with 13 bases between. In germline, CDR1 is GTSNPN, CDR2 SVGIG (reference sequence). CDR3 sequence reads: CAWRRDRPYGYTF. The CDR3, as DNA: TGTGCCTGGAGACGGGACCGGCCGTATGGCTACACCTTC.

This sequence joins TRBV4-1 and TRBJ2-7, with 10 bases fitting TRBD2. Germline V gives CDR1 MGHRA, CDR2 YSYEKL. V lost 2 bases to trimming and J lost 2 bases; unmatched junction nucleotides: 3. This CDR3 spans 15 amino acids. The CDR3 DNA reads TGCGCCAGCAGCCAAATACTAGCGGGGCCCTACGAGCAGTACTTC. The encoded protein is CASSQILAGPYEQYF.

The rearrangement links TRBV4-1 to TRBJ2-5; D call uncertain. CDR3 length equals 15 residues. V shed 0 bases and J shed 5 bases, with 13 bases lying between them. Germline loops: CDR1 MGHRA, CDR2 YSYEKL. CDR3 protein: CASSQDIARKETQYF. For the CDR3, the DNA is TGCGCCAGCAGCCAAGATATTGCTAGAAAGGAGACCCAGTACTTC.

The V and J genes are TRBV5-1 and TRBJ1-6, with TRBD1 as a possible D gene (5 bases). Trimming left V 0 bases short and J 5 bases short, with 21 bases between. This CDR3 is 19 amino acids long. The germline gives CDR1 SGHRS, CDR2 YFSETQ. The CDR3 spells CASSLAPPGVGGNNSPLHF. The DNA of the CDR3 is TGCGCCAGCAGCTTGGCGCCTCCGGGGGTTGGAGGGAATAATTCACCCCTCCACTTT.

This chain connects TRBV18 to TRBJ2-7; 9 bases map to TRBD1. The CDR3 length is 15 residues. Germline CDR1 and CDR2: KGHSH and LQKENI. The ends lost 3 bases at V and 2 bases at J; junction bases unmatched: 5. CDR3 loop: CASSPPGQGPYEQYF. The CDR3 nucleotides read TGTGCCAGCTCACCCCCGGGACAGGGCCCCTACGAGCAGTACTTC. The whole variable domain, remainder taken from reference TRBV18 and TRBJ2-7, is NAGVMQNPRHLVRRRGQEARLRCSPMKGHSHVYWYRQLPEEGLKFMVYLQKENIIDESGMPKERFSAEFPKEGPSILRIQQVVRGDSAAYFCASSPPGQGPYEQYFGPGTRLTVT.

CDR3 residues: CASSKEGGTLSGYTF. The CDR3 DNA reads as TGTGCCAGCAGTAAAGAAGGTGGGACCCTTTCGGGCTACACCTTC. This chain connects TRBV6-1 to TRBJ1-2, with TRBD1 as a possible D gene (5 bases). Trimming left V 5 bases short and J 8 bases short, with 21 bases between. This CDR3 has 15 residues. From germline, CDR1 is MNHNS and CDR2 SASEGT.

This sequence joins TRBV4-1 and TRBJ2-3, with D possibly being TRBD2 (5 bases). This CDR3 contains 16 residues. The V end lost 4 bases, the J end lost 0 bases, and 14 bases lay between the germline ends. CDR1 is MGHRA, CDR2 YSYEKL, per germline. This CDR3 reads CASSLRRGTSTDTQYF. CDR3 DNA: TGCGCCAGCAGCCTCCGCCGGGGAACTAGCACAGATACGCAGTATTTT.

This chain connects TRBV10-3 to TRBJ1-2; TRBD1 might be the D (5 bases). The germline CDR1 and CDR2 sequences are ENHRY and SYGVKD. The V end lost 6 bases, the J end lost 8 bases, and 13 bases lay between the germline ends. This CDR3 contains 12 residues. CDR3 sequence (DNA): TGTGCCATCAGGGGACCTACCGGCGGCTACACCTTC. This translates into CAIRGPTGGYTF.

The chain couples TRBV30 to TRBJ1-3; D remains ambiguous. The length of the CDR3 is 18 residues. Deletions cut 0 bases from V and 0 bases from J, with 18 bases between. Germline lookup yields CDR1 GTSNPN and CDR2 SVGIG (reference sequence). The CDR3: CAWSVPPWRVLSGNTIYF. As DNA, the CDR3 is TGTGCCTGGAGTGTACCCCCTTGGAGGGTCCTCTCTGGAAACACCATATATTTT.

The chain uses TRBV4-1 and TRBJ1-4; D unresolved. Germline V lookup: CDR1 MGHRA, CDR2 YSYEKL. V was cut by 3 bases and J by 0 bases, with 11 bases left in between. This CDR3 comprises 16 residues. Written as DNA, the CDR3 is TGCGCCAGCAGCCAGTCATACAGAGCAACTAATGAAAAACTGTTTTTT. Amino acids: CASSQSYRATNEKLFF.

This clone has just one count. The V call is TRBV5-1, the J call TRBJ2-1; TRBD2 agrees at 8 bases. Trimming at V came to 4 bases and at J to 7 bases, leaving 7 bases not matched to a gene. The CDR3 sequence is 14 residues long. CDR1 is SGHRS and CDR2 is YFSETQ in the germline V gene. CDR3 sequence (DNA): TGCGCCAGCAGCGAAATAGCGGGAAAGAATGAGCAGTTCTTC. It translates to CASSEIAGKNEQFF.

The chain uses TRBV7-6 and TRBJ2-5; the match to TRBD1 covers 7 bases. The V gene's germline CDR1 is SGHVS and CDR2 FNYEAQ. Trimming removed 2 bases from V and 4 bases from J; junction bases left unmatched: 10. The CDR3 is 16 residues long. CDR3 region: CASSLLDRSLAETQYF. The CDR3 nucleotides read TGTGCCAGCAGCTTATTGGACAGGAGCCTCGCAGAGACCCAGTACTTC.

The J gene is TRBJ1-5, the V gene TRBV18; no reliable D call. CDR3 length: 15 residues. Trimming left V 3 bases short and J 1 base short, with 10 bases between. The germline gives CDR1 KGHSH, CDR2 LQKENI. The CDR3 coding sequence is TGTGCCAGCTCACCCATTGGATCCAGCAATCAGCCCCAGCATTTT. Protein sequence: CASSPIGSSNQPQHF. The variable domain in full, completed from reference TRBV18 and TRBJ1-5, reads NAGVMQNPRHLVRRRGQEARLRCSPMKGHSHVYWYRQLPEEGLKFMVYLQKENIIDESGMPKERFSAEFPKEGPSILRIQQVVRGDSAAYFCASSPIGSSNQPQHFGDGTRLSIL.

The count of this clone is one. The chain carries TRBV29-1 and TRBJ2-1; 11 bases map to TRBD1. Germline-derived CDR1 and CDR2 are SQVTM and ANQGSEA. This CDR3 is built from 14 residues. Losses at the gene ends were 7 bases for V and 7 bases for J; bases not matched to a gene: 9. CDR3 sequence (DNA): TGCAGCGGTGACGGCGGGACAGGGGGAAATGAGCAGTTCTTC. This gives the protein CSGDGGTGGNEQFF.

V gene TRBV5-1 combines with J gene TRBJ2-3; D might be TRBD2 (5 bases). CDR1 is SGHRS and CDR2 is YFSETQ in the germline V gene. V lost 0 bases, J lost 2 bases, and 16 bases lay in between. This CDR3 is 17 amino acids long. The CDR3 nucleotides are TGCGCCAGCAGCTTGGCAGGACTCCGCCGAAACACAGATACGCAGTATTTT. It specifies CASSLAGLRRNTDTQYF.

This clone was picked up one time. The chain employs TRBV7-3 and TRBJ2-1, with TRBD2 matching 8 bases. The germline V gene encodes CDR1 SGHTA and CDR2 FQGTGA. V dropped 5 bases and J dropped 9; count of bases not matched to a gene: 6. CDR3 size: 13 residues. The CDR3 here is CASSPPGGGEQFF. DNA for the CDR3: TGTGCCAGCAGCCCCCCGGGGGGGGGTGAGCAGTTCTTC.

This chain connects TRBV6-6 to TRBJ2-2; D possibly matches TRBD1 or TRBD2 (6 bases each). In germline, CDR1 is MNHNY, CDR2 SVGAGI (reference sequence). The CDR3 totals 16 residues. V dropped 5 bases and J dropped 4 bases, with 17 bases sitting between them. This CDR3 reads CASSPAGHAGTGELFF. The CDR3 DNA reads as TGTGCCAGCAGTCCGGCGGGACACGCGGGCACCGGGGAGCTGTTTTTT.

This clone was detected once. J is TRBJ2-7 and V is TRBV11-2, with 9 bases that match TRBD1. The CDR3 is made up of 16 amino acids. After removal of 1 base from V and 4 bases from J, the junction contained 8 bases not matched to a gene. The V gene's germline CDR1 is SGHAT and CDR2 FQNNGV. CDR3 DNA sequence: TGTGCCAGCAGCTTAGTGGCTACAGGGGGCGGATACGAGCAGTACTTC. It translates to CASSLVATGGGYEQYF.

For this clone: Other DNA sequences in the same sample also yield this CDR3. The chain's CDR3 is CASRGDSNQPQHF. In DNA form, the CDR3 reads TGTGCCAGCAGGGGGGACAGCAATCAGCCCCAGCATTTT. The gene calls are TRBV2 and TRBJ1-5; D perhaps matches TRBD1 (5 bases). The CDR3 totals 13 residues. Trimming shortened V by 6 bases and J by 1 base, and 7 bases separated the two germline ends. The V gene's germline CDR1 is SNHLY and CDR2 FYNNEI.

J is TRBJ2-7 and V is TRBV9; 12 positions match TRBD2. The length of the CDR3 is 15 residues. Germline V gives CDR1 SGDLS, CDR2 YYNGEE. The J segment lost 4 bases and the V segment lost 4 bases, leaving 6 bases of the junction unmatched. The CDR3 DNA follows: TGTGCCAGCAGCCAGGGACTAGCGGGTGCTTACGAGCAGTACTTC. It yields the protein CASSQGLAGAYEQYF.

The chain's CDR3 is CASTAQWGLAGGEQYF. As DNA, the CDR3 is TGTGCCAGCACCGCACAGTGGGGACTAGCGGGGGGCGAGCAGTACTTC. The chain carries TRBV7-2 and TRBJ2-7; 15 nucleotides agree with TRBD2. With 7 bases clipped from V and 6 bases from J, the junction kept 10 bases outside the gene matches. The CDR3 is 16 amino acids. Germline-derived CDR1 and CDR2 are SGHTA and FQGNSA.

The genes are TRBV7-9 and TRBJ1-1; D not certain. Per the germline V gene, CDR1 is SEHNR and CDR2 is FQNEAQ (reference sequence). V lost 1 base, J lost 0 bases, and 6 bases lay in between. The CDR3 extends over 14 amino acids. DNA of the CDR3: TGTGCCAGCAGCTTAGGCCTATTGAACACTGAAGCTTTCTTT. This encodes CASSLGLLNTEAFF.

The chain links TRBV19 to TRBJ2-3; D uncertain. Per germline, CDR1 LNHDA and CDR2 SQIVND (reference sequence). The CDR3 length is 14 residues. V lost 6 bases, J lost 0 bases, and 10 bases lay in between. The CDR3, as DNA: TGTGCCAGTAGAGCCCCTAGTAGCACAGATACGCAGTATTTT. This sequence encodes CASRAPSSTDTQYF.

The chain combines TRBV2 with TRBJ1-1; the D gene is possibly TRBD1 (5 bases). This CDR3 comprises 14 residues. V was pared by 7 bases and J by 1 base, with 13 bases between. Germline assignment: CDR1 SNHLY and CDR2 FYNNEI. CDR3 sequence (DNA): TGTGCCAGCAAAATTAACGGACAGAACACTGAAGCTTTCTTT. It encodes CASKINGQNTEAFF.

V usage is TRBV19 and J usage is TRBJ1-2; D remains unclear. There are 13 residues in the CDR3. CDR1 is LNHDA and CDR2 is SQIVND in the germline V gene (reference sequence). The ends were cut back, 9 bases at V and 4 bases at J, with 15 bases in the middle. The CDR3 protein is CASPGQLLYGYTF. CDR3 coding DNA: TGTGCCAGCCCGGGTCAGCTCCTCTATGGCTACACCTTC.

The genes are TRBV5-1 and TRBJ1-4, with 7 bases fitting TRBD1. Per germline, CDR1 SGHRS and CDR2 YFSETQ. With 4 bases clipped from V and 3 bases from J, the junction kept 3 bases outside the gene matches. The CDR3 runs 14 residues. The CDR3 sequence is CASSGDSANEKLFF. CDR3 coding DNA: TGCGCCAGCAGCGGGGACAGCGCTAATGAAAAACTGTTTTTT.

The chain carries TRBV7-6 and TRBJ1-2; D is undetermined. The CDR3 contains 14 residues. V was trimmed by 3 bases and J by 2 bases, leaving 10 bases between them. CDR1 and CDR2 from the germline V gene are SGHVS and FNYEAQ. The CDR3 is CASSFGTGNYGYTF. The CDR3 DNA reads TGTGCCAGCAGCTTTGGAACGGGGAACTATGGCTACACCTTC. Full variable domain (remainder filled in from reference TRBV7-6 and TRBJ1-2): GAGVSQSPRYKVTKRGQDVALRCDPISGHVSLYWYRQALGQGPEFLTYFNYEAQQDKSGLPNDRFSAERPEGSISTLTIQRTEQRDSAMYRCASSFGTGNYGYTFGSGTRLTVV.

V and J are TRBV5-1 and TRBJ2-3; the D gene is possibly TRBD1 (5 bases). Trimming removed 2 bases from V and 2 bases from J, with 12 bases in between. Germline V CDR1 and CDR2: SGHRS, YFSETQ. This CDR3 region has 15 residues. In DNA form, the CDR3 reads TGCGCCAGCAGCTTAACACAGGAGTCCACAGATACGCAGTATTTT. It specifies CASSLTQESTDTQYF.

The genes are TRBV30 and TRBJ1-2; 9 bases match TRBD1. CDR3 length: 11 amino acids. CDR1 is GTSNPN and CDR2 is SVGIG in the germline V gene (reference sequence). After removal of 6 bases from V and 8 bases from J, the junction contained 4 bases not matched to a gene. CDR3 residues: CACGTGWGYTF. Written as DNA, the CDR3 is TGTGCCTGTGGGACAGGGTGGGGCTACACCTTC.

The chain uses TRBV5-1 and TRBJ2-2; 12 bases align to TRBD2. The CDR3 length is 16 residues. The V segment lost 5 bases and the J segment 5 bases; nucleotides outside the gene matches: 7. CDR1 is SGHRS and CDR2 is YFSETQ in the germline V gene. The CDR3 region is CASRRGLAGKTGELFF. DNA for the CDR3: TGCGCCAGCAGACGAGGACTAGCGGGAAAGACCGGGGAGCTGTTTTTT.

The gene calls are TRBV6-1 and TRBJ1-5, with 7 positions matching TRBD1. The germline CDR1 and CDR2 sequences are MNHNS and SASEGT. There are 23 residues in the CDR3. V shed 2 bases, J shed 0 bases, and the junction held 25 bases outside the gene matches. The CDR3 here is CASSERGLKRGTADLNSNQPQHF. As DNA, the CDR3 is TGTGCCAGCAGTGAACGGGGTCTGAAACGCGGGACAGCCGACCTCAATAGCAATCAGCCCCAGCATTTT.

Only a few counts were recorded for this clone. The gene calls are TRBV11-3 and TRBJ1-2, with TRBD1 as a possible D gene (6 bases). Germline values: CDR1 SGHNT, CDR2 YENEEA. This CDR3 comprises 14 residues. V was pared by 5 bases and J by 4 bases, with 14 bases between. This CDR3 is CASSPWTVLYGYTF. As DNA, the CDR3 is TGTGCCAGCAGCCCCTGGACAGTCCTCTATGGCTACACCTTC. Variable domain in full (rest from reference TRBV11-3 and TRBJ1-2): EAGVVQSPRYKIIEKKQPVAFWCNPISGHNTLYWYLQNLGQGPELLIRYENEEAVDDSQLPKDRFSAERLKGVDSTLKIQPAELGDSAVYLCASSPWTVLYGYTFGSGTRLTVV.